This passage covers 18 T cell receptor beta chains from one sample sequenced in a study of blood T cells in healthy people across ages. It was with a sample-barcoded 5' primer and a J-beta primer mix that a second PCR of roughly 6 to 12 cycles was run. TCRdb reanalysed the 5' RACE reads using MiXCR and keeps one entry per CDR3 protein. The sample carries 800,000 to 950,000 distinct CDR3 sequences, 25% to 35% recorded once. This sample also belongs to another study, concerning T cells of mothers and their children.

Sequenced: blood. Receptor source: a woman aged 40 to 50 in good health.

The table lists this clonotype with a few counts. This sequence joins TRBV7-9 and TRBJ2-7; D call uncertain. The V gene lost 5 bases and the J gene lost 3 bases, with 14 bases spanning the gap. The CDR3 has 14 residues. From germline, CDR1 is SEHNR and CDR2 FQNEAQ (reference sequence). The CDR3 loop is CASSLTARVYEQYF. CDR3 sequence (DNA): TGTGCCAGCAGCCTTACCGCCCGGGTCTACGAGCAGTACTTC.

The V call is TRBV2, the J call TRBJ2-4; D tentatively reads TRBD1 or TRBD2 (5 bases each). Deletions cut 7 bases from V and 13 bases from J, with 29 bases between. This CDR3 contains 16 residues. From germline, CDR1 is SNHLY and CDR2 FYNNEI. Here the CDR3 reads CASILRQGRPYNEQYF. CDR3 nucleotide sequence: TGTGCCAGCATCCTAAGGCAGGGACGACCCTACAATGAACAGTACTTC. The variable domain in full, with the rest retrieved from reference TRBV2 and TRBJ2-4, is EPEVTQTPSHQVTQMGQEVILRCVPISNHLYFYWYRQILGQKVEFLVSFYNNEISEKSEIFDDQFSVERPDGSNFTLKIRSTKLEDSAMYFCASILRQGRPYNEQYFGAGTRLSVL.

The chain employs TRBV28 and TRBJ2-4; the match to TRBD1 covers 8 bases. V gave up 3 bases and J gave up 3 bases; unmatched junction bases: 10. The CDR3 has 17 residues. Per the germline V gene, CDR1 is MDHEN and CDR2 is SYDVKM. The CDR3 sequence is CASSFPKDRAHKNIQYF. In nucleotides, the CDR3 is TGTGCCAGCAGTTTCCCCAAGGACAGGGCCCACAAAAACATTCAGTACTTC. Full variable domain (remainder filled in from reference TRBV28 and TRBJ2-4): DVKVTQSSRYLVKRTGEKVFLECVQDMDHENMFWYRQDPGLGLRLIYFSYDVKMKEKGDIPEGYSVSREKKERFSLILESASTNQTSMYLCASSFPKDRAHKNIQYFGAGTRLSVL.

This clonotype has ten or more counts. The V gene is TRBV4-3, the J gene TRBJ2-1; 9 bases are shared with TRBD1. Germline V gene lookup returns CDR1 LGHNA and CDR2 YSLEER. This CDR3 spans 17 amino acids. J gave up 5 bases and V 0 bases, and 8 bases lay outside the gene matches. The CDR3 sequence is CASSQDSPWTGDNEQFF. The CDR3 coding sequence is TGCGCCAGCAGCCAAGACTCCCCCTGGACAGGGGACAATGAGCAGTTCTTC.

The chain combines TRBV28 with TRBJ1-5; unclear D gene. V was pared by 6 bases and J by 1 base, with 13 bases between. CDR1 and CDR2 from the germline V gene are MDHEN and SYDVKM. This CDR3 has 15 amino acids. CDR3 sequence (DNA): TGTGCCAGCAGCCCGATGCGAGGGAGCAATCAGCCCCAGCATTTT. As protein: CASSPMRGSNQPQHF. The full variable domain, in which reference TRBV28 and TRBJ1-5 provide the parts outside the CDR3, is DVKVTQSSRYLVKRTGEKVFLECVQDMDHENMFWYRQDPGLGLRLIYFSYDVKMKEKGDIPEGYSVSREKKERFSLILESASTNQTSMYLCASSPMRGSNQPQHFGDGTRLSIL.

This clonotype was picked up many times. V is TRBV28 and J is TRBJ2-7; 8 positions agree with TRBD2. The trim removed 7 bases at V and 5 bases at J, leaving 7 bases unmatched. This CDR3 contains 13 residues. CDR1 is MDHEN and CDR2 is SYDVKM in the germline V gene. CDR3 coding DNA: TGTGCCAGCACCCCCTTCGGGGGGGACGAGCAGTACTTC. Translation: CASTPFGGDEQYF.

V is TRBV7-9 and J is TRBJ2-5; D gene uncertain. The J call may be in error: the DNA end matches TRBJ2-7 better. The CDR3 runs to 16 residues. Germline V CDR1 and CDR2: SEHNR, FQNEAQ (reference sequence). CDR3: CASSLGLSGSSSEQYF. CDR3 DNA sequence: TGTGCCAGCAGCTTAGGTTTATCGGGCAGTTCGTCCGAGCAGTACTTC.

This clonotype was seen more than once but under ten times. This rearrangement joins TRBV7-3 to TRBJ2-7; D may be TRBD2 (5 bases). The V end lost 2 bases, the J end lost 7 bases, and 15 bases lay between the germline ends. Germline CDR1 reads SGHTA; CDR2 reads FQGTGA. The CDR3 is 14 residues long. The CDR3 DNA follows: TGTGCCAGCAGCTTACTAGGGAGTTACAATGAGCAGTACTTC. Translated, it gives CASSLLGSYNEQYF.

This chain links TRBV12-3 or TRBV12-4 with TRBJ2-3; unclear D gene. The V end was cut by 3 bases, the J end by 0 bases, with 13 bases between. The CDR3 consists of 16 residues. The CDR3 region has the DNA TGTGCCAGCAGTTTGATAGTGACCCTAAGCACAGATACGCAGTATTTT. Translating gives CASSLIVTLSTDTQYF.

This clonotype was recorded once. The V call is TRBV7-2, the J call TRBJ2-3; 7 bases map to TRBD1. Germline CDR1 reads SGHTA; CDR2 reads FQGNSA. Unmatched junction bases numbered 10, after V lost 5 bases and J lost 2 bases. The CDR3 sequence is 16 residues long. The DNA of the CDR3 is TGTGCCAGCAGCATTCCCGGGACAGCGTTCACAGATACGCAGTATTTT. Its translation is CASSIPGTAFTDTQYF.

J is TRBJ1-5 and V is TRBV6-2 or TRBV6-3; no definite D call. V lost 0 bases, J lost 3 bases, and 9 bases lay in between. Germline lookup yields CDR1 MNHEY and CDR2 SVGEGT. This CDR3 comprises 15 residues. The CDR3: CASSYSSGFNQPQHF. In DNA form, the CDR3 reads TGTGCCAGCAGTTACTCCTCGGGTTTCAATCAGCCCCAGCATTTT.

Details on this clonotype: One junction end disagrees with the germline gene, perhaps due to a read error. V and J are TRBV4-2 and TRBJ1-2; D is unclear. The germline V gene encodes CDR1 LGHNA and CDR2 YNFKEQ. The CDR3 runs to 17 residues. CDR3 sequence: CASSQGDRQYFNYGYIF. CDR3 DNA: TGTGCCAGCAGCCAAGGAGACCGGCAATACTTTAACTATGGCTACATCTTC.

This clonotype has only a few counts. The chain combines TRBV5-1 with TRBJ1-2; D may be TRBD1 (5 bases). Germline lookup yields CDR1 SGHRS and CDR2 YFSETQ. Between the trimmed V and J ends, which lost 9 bases and 8 bases, there was a span of 26 bases. This CDR3 spans 15 amino acids. CDR3 bases: TGCGCCACCTCGGCCGGGGGGTCTGCGGGACGAGGCTACACCTTC. Protein product: CATSAGGSAGRGYTF.

This chain links TRBV5-8 with TRBJ2-7; 16 nucleotides agree with TRBD2. Germline CDR1 and CDR2: SGHTS and YDEGEE. CDR3 length: 19 residues. The ends lost 4 bases at V and 3 bases at J; junction bases unmatched: 13. The CDR3 DNA sequence: TGTGCCAGCAGCCCGCCGGGACTAGCGGGGGGGCTGTTCGTCTACGAGCAGTACTTC. Its protein product is CASSPPGLAGGLFVYEQYF.

In its sample, this clonotype was seen many times. The genes are TRBV10-3 and TRBJ2-1; D gene unclear. The V end lost 2 bases, the J end lost 5 bases, and 16 bases lay between the germline ends. The CDR3 has 16 amino acids. Germline loops: CDR1 ENHRY, CDR2 SYGVKD. Here the CDR3 reads CAISEVAGIPHNEQFF. CDR3 bases: TGTGCCATCAGTGAGGTGGCAGGAATCCCGCACAATGAGCAGTTCTTC.

A few counts support this clonotype. The V gene is TRBV3-1, the J gene TRBJ1-2, with TRBD1 identical over 8 bases. J lost 8 bases, V lost 0 bases, and 11 bases had no gene match. CDR1 and CDR2 (germline): LGHDT, YNNKEL (reference sequence). The CDR3 loop spans 16 amino acids. CDR3 sequence (DNA): TGTGCCAGCAGCCAAGATCTGAAGCCAGGGGGCGAGGGCTACACCTTC. Translating gives CASSQDLKPGGEGYTF.

The V call is TRBV12-3 or TRBV12-4, the J call TRBJ2-2; a possible D gene is TRBD1 (5 bases). This CDR3 spans 15 amino acids. Trimming removed 2 bases at V and 5 bases at J, with 12 bases between. The CDR3 region has the DNA TGTGCCAGCAGTTTATTAAAAAGGGGAACCGGGGAGCTGTTTTTT. Its translation: CASSLLKRGTGELFF.

This clonotype has only a few counts. The chain couples TRBV10-3 to TRBJ2-3; D is unclear. This CDR3 has 12 residues. Germline V CDR1 and CDR2: ENHRY, SYGVKD. V dropped 8 bases and J dropped 4 bases, with 10 bases sitting between them. In DNA, the CDR3 is TGTGCCATCTCCTGCAATTCAGATACGCAGTATTTT. It is translated as CAISCNSDTQYF.